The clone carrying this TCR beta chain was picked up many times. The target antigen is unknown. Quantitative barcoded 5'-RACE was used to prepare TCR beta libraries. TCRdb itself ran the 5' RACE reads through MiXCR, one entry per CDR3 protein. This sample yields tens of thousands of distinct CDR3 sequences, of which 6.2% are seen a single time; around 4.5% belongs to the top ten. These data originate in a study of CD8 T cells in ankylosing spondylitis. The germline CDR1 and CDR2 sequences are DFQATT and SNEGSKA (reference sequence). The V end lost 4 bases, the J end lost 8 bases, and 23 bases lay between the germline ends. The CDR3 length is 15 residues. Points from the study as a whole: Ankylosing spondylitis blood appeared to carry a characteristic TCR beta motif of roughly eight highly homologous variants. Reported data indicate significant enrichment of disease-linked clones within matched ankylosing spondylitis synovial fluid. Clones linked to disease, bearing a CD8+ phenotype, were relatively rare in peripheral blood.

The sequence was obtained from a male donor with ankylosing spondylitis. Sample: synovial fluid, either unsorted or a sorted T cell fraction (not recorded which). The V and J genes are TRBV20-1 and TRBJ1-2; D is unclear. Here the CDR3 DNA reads TGCAGTGCTACCAGTTGGTCCGAGGCGGATCGGGGCTACACCTTC. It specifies CSATSWSEADRGYTF.